This T cell receptor (beta chain) is from a study of prognosis after radiotherapy for stage I lung cancer. Overall study: The approximately 13 male and several female patients were aged roughly 53 to 95, median approximately 74 years. Radiotherapy was SBRT in 3 to 5 fractions with a biologically effective dose of at least 100 Gy. Study results and limitations: Unique TCR clones declined after stereotactic body radiation therapy, from a median roughly 9,900 to 7,200.

This clonotype was counted at least ten times. Its antigen is unidentified. The V gene's germline CDR1 is KGHSH and CDR2 LQKENI. The CDR3 is made up of 14 amino acids. V lost 3 bases and J lost 2, with 10 bases in between. Researchers used two-round multiplex PCR to amplify TCR beta CDR3 starting from genomic DNA. Primers were specific to each TRBV and TRBJ gene in first-round PCR. TCRdb fed the multiplex PCR reads into MiXCR, producing one record per CDR3 protein. The sample has about 16,000 distinct CDR3 sequences, 31% seen once. This rearrangement joins TRBV18 to TRBJ2-5, with D possibly being TRBD1 (5 bases). This receptor was taken from a donor at least 50 years old with non-small cell lung cancer. Sample: PBMCs, taken before or after stereotactic body radiation therapy (not recorded which). The CDR3 loop reads CASSPQGLQETQYF. The CDR3 region has the DNA TGTGCCAGCTCACCTCAGGGATTACAAGAGACCCAGTACTTC.